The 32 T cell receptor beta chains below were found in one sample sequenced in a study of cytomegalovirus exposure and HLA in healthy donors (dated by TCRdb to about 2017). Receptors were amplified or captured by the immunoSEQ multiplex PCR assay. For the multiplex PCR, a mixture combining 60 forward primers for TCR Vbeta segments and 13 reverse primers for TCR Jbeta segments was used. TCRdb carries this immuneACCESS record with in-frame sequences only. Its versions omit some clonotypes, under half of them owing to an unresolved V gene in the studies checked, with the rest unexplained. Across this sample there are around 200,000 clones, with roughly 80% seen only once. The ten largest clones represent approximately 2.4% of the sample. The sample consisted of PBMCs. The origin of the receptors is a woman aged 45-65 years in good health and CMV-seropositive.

CDR3 in DNA: TGTGCCAGCAGTTCTAGGCAGGGGGCCAAAAACATTCAGTACTTC. This translates into CASSSRQGAKNIQYF. This chain links TRBV6-5 with TRBJ2-4, with a tentative D call TRBD1 (6 bases). V lost 4 bases and J 1 base, leaving 11 bases between the germline ends. The CDR3 is 15 amino acids. The V gene's germline CDR1 is MNHEY and CDR2 SVGAGI.

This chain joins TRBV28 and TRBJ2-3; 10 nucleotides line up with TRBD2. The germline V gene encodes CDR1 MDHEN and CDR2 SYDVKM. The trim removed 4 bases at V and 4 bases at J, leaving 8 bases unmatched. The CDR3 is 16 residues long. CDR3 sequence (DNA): TGTGCCAGCAGTTCTCTCGGACTAGCGGCCTCAGATACGCAGTATTTT. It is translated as CASSSLGLAASDTQYF.

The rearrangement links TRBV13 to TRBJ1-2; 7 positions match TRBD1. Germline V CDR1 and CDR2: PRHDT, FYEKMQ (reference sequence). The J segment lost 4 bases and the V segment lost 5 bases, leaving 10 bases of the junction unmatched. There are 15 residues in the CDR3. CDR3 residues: CASSTRTGSAYGYTF. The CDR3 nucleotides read TGTGCCAGCAGCACCAGGACAGGTTCCGCCTATGGCTACACCTTC.

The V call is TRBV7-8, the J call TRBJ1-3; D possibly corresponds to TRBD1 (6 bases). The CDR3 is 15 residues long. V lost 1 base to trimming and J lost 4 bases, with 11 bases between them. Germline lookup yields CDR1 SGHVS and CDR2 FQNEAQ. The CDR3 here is CASSLGQGSGNTIYF. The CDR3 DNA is TGTGCCAGCAGCTTAGGCCAGGGGAGCGGAAACACCATATATTTT.

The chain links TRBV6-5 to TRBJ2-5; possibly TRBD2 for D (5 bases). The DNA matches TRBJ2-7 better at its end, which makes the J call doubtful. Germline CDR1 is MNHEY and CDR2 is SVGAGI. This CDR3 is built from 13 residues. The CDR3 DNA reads TGTGCCAGCAGCCGGGGTATCTCCTACGAGCAGTACTTC. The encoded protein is CASSRGISYEQYF.

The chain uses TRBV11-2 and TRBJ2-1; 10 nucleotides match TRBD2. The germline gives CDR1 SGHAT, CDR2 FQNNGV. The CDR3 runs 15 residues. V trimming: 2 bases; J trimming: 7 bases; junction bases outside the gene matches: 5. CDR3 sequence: CASSLLAGALNEQFF. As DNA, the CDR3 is TGTGCCAGCAGCTTACTAGCGGGGGCCCTTAATGAGCAGTTCTTC.

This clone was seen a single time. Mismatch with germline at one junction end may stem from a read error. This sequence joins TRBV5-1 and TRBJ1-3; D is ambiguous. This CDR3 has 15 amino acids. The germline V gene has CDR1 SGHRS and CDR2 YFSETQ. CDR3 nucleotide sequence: TGCGCCAGCAGCCTGGCCGGGTCCTCTGGAAGCACCATATATTTT. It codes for CASSLAGSSGSTIYF.

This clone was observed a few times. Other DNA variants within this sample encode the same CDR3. The CDR3 sequence: CASSLGGTHGADTQYF. The CDR3 bases are TGCGCCAGCAGCTTGGGTGGGACTCATGGCGCAGATACGCAGTATTTT. The genes are TRBV5-1 and TRBJ2-3; D is possibly TRBD2 (6 bases). Trimming cost V 0 bases and J 4 bases, with 15 bases left between them. Germline CDR1 SGHRS, CDR2 YFSETQ. The CDR3 has 16 residues.

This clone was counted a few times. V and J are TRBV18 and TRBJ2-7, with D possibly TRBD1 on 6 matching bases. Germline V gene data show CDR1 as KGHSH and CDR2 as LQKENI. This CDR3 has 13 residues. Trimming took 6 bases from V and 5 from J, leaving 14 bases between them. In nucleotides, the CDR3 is TGTGCCAGCTCCCTAAACTCAGGGGACGAGCAGTACTTC. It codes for CASSLNSGDEQYF. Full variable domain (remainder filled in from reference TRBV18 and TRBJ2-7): NAGVMQNPRHLVRRRGQEARLRCSPMKGHSHVYWYRQLPEEGLKFMVYLQKENIIDESGMPKERFSAEFPKEGPSILRIQQVVRGDSAAYFCASSLNSGDEQYFGPGTRLTVT.

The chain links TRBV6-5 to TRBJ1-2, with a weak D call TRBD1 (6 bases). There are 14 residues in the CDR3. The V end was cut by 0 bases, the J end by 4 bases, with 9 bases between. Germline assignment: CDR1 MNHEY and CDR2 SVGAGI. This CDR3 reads CASSYSGQTYGYTF. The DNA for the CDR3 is TGTGCCAGCAGTTACTCGGGACAAACCTATGGCTACACCTTC.

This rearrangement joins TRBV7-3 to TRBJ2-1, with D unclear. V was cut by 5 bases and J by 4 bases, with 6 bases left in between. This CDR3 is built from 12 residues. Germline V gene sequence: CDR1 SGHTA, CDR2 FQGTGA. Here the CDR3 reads CASSAGYNEQFF. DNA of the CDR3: TGTGCCAGCAGCGCAGGATACAATGAGCAGTTCTTC. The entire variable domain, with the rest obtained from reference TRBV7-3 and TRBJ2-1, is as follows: GAGVSQTPSNKVTEKGKYVELRCDPISGHTALYWYRQSLGQGPEFLIYFQGTGAADDSGLPNDRFFAVRPEGSVSTLKIQRTERGDSAVYLCASSAGYNEQFFGPGTRLTVL.

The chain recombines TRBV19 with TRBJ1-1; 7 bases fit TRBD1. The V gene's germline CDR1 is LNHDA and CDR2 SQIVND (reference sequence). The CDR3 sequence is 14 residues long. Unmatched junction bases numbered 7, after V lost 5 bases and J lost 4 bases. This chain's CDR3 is CASSQTGDGTEAFF. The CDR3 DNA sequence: TGTGCCAGTAGTCAAACAGGGGATGGCACTGAAGCTTTCTTT.

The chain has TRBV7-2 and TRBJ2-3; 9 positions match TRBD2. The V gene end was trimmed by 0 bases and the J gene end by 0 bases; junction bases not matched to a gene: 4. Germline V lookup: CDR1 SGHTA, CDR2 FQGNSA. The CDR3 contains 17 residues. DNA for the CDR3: TGTGCCAGCAGCTTAGCTTGGCTAGCGGGGAGCACAGATACGCAGTATTTT. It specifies CASSLAWLAGSTDTQYF.

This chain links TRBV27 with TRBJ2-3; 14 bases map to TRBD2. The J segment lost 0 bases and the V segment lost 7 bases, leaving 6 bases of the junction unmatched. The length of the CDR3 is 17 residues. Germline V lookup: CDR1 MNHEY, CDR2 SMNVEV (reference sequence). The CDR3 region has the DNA TGTGCCAGCACCAGGACTAGCGGGGGGCTTAGCACAGATACGCAGTATTTT. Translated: CASTRTSGGLSTDTQYF.

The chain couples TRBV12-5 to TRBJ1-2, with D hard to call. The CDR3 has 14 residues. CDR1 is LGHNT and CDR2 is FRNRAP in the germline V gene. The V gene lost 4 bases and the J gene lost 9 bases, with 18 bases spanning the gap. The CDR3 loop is CASGWAGSSSSYTF. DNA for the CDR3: TGTGCTAGTGGTTGGGCTGGGAGTTCCTCGAGCTACACCTTC.

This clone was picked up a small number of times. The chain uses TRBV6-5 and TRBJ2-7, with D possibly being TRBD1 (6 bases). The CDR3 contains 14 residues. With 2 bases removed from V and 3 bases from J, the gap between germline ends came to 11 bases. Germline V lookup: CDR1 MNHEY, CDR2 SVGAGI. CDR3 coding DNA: TGTGCCAGCAGTTACGGGGGCAGGAACTACGAGCAGTACTTC. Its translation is CASSYGGRNYEQYF.

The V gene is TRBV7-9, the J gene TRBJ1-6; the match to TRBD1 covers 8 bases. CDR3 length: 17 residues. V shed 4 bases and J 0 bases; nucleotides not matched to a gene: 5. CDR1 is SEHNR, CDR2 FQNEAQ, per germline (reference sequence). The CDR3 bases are TGTGCCAGCAGCTCCAGGACAGGGAGCTCCTATAATTCACCCCTCCACTTT. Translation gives CASSSRTGSSYNSPLHF.

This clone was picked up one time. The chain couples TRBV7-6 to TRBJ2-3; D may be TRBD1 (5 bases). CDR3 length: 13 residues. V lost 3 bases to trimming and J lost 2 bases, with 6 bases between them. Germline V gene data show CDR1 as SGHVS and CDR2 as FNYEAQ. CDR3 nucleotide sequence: TGTGCCAGCAGCTTTGGACACACAGATACGCAGTATTTT. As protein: CASSFGHTDTQYF.

CDR3: CASSQVSLLDSGANVLTF. CDR3 DNA sequence: TGCGCCAGCAGCCAAGTGTCCCTACTCGACTCTGGGGCCAACGTCCTGACTTTC. This sequence joins TRBV4-3 and TRBJ2-6; D remains unclear. V was trimmed by 1 base and J by 0 bases, leaving 13 bases between them. This CDR3 has 18 amino acids. CDR1 and CDR2 (germline): LGHNA, YSLEER.

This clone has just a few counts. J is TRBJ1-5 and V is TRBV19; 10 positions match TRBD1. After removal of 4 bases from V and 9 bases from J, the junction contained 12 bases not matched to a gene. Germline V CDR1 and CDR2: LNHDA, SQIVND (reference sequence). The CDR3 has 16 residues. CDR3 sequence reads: CASSRDSGTGVGPQHF. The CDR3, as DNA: TGTGCCAGTAGTAGGGACTCTGGGACAGGGGTAGGGCCCCAGCATTTT.

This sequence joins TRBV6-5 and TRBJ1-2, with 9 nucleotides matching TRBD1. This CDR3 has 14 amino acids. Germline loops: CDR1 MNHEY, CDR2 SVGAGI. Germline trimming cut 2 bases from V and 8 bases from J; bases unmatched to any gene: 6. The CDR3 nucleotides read TGTGCCAGCAGTTACCAACAGGGGGCGGGAGGCTACACCTTC. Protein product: CASSYQQGAGGYTF.

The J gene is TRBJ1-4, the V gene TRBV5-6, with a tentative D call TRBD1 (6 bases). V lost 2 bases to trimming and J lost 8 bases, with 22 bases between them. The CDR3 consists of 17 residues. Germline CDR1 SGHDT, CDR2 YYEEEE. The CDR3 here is CASSFRTASNWGEKLFF. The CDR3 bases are TGTGCCAGCAGCTTTCGGACAGCCTCGAACTGGGGAGAAAAACTGTTTTTT.

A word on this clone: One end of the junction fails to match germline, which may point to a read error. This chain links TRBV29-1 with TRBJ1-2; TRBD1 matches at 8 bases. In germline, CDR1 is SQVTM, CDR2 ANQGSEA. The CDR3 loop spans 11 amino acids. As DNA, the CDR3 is TGCAGCGCCCAGGGGGCGAATGGCTACGCCTTC. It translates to CSAQGANGYAF.

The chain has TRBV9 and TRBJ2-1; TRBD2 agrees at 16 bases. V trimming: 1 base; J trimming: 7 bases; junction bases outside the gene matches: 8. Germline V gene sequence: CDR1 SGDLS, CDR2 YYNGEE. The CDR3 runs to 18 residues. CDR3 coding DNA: TGTGCCAGCAGCGTACAGGGGACTAGCGGGGGGGCCGATAATGAGCAGTTCTTC. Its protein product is CASSVQGTSGGADNEQFF.

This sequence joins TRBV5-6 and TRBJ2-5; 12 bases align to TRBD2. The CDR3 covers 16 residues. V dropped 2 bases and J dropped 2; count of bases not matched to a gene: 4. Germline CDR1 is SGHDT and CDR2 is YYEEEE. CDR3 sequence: CASSFGLAGSQETQYF. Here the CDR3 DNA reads TGTGCCAGCAGCTTCGGACTAGCGGGGAGTCAAGAGACCCAGTACTTC.

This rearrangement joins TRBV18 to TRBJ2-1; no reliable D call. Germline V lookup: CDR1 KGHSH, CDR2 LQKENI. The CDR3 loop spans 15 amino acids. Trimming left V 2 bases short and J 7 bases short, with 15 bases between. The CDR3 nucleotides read TGTGCCAGCTCACCAGAGGTCGCCGATAAAAATGAGCAGTTCTTC. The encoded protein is CASSPEVADKNEQFF.

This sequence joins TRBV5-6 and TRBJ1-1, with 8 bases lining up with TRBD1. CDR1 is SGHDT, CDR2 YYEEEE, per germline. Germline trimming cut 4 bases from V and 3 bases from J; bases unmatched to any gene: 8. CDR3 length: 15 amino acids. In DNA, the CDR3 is TGTGCCAGCAGCCTGCTTGACAGGGGTGACACTGAAGCTTTCTTT. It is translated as CASSLLDRGDTEAFF. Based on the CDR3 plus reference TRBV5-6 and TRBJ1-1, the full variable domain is DAGVTQSPTHLIKTRGQQVTLRCSPKSGHDTVSWYQQALGQGPQFIFQYYEEEERQRGNFPDRFSGHQFPNYSSELNVNALLLGDSALYLCASSLLDRGDTEAFFGQGTRLTVV.

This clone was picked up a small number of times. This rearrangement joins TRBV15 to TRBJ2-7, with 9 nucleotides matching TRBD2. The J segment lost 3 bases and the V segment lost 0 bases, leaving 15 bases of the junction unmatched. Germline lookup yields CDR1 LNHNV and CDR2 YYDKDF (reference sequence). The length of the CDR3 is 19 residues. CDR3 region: CATSRDGGRLAELVYEQYF. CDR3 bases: TGTGCCACCAGCAGAGATGGGGGCCGACTAGCGGAGCTAGTCTACGAGCAGTACTTC.

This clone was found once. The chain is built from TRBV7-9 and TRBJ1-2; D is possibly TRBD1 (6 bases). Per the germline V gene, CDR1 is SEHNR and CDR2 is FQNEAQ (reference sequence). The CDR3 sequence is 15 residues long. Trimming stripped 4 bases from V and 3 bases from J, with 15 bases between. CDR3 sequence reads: CASSSGGGTHYGYTF. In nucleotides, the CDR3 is TGTGCCAGCAGCTCGGGGGGCGGGACTCACTATGGCTACACCTTC.

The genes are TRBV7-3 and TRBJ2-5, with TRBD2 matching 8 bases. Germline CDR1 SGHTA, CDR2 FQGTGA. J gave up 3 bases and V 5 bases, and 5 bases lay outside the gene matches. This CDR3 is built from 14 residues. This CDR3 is CASSATGLEETQYF. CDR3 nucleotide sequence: TGTGCCAGCAGCGCAACGGGACTAGAAGAGACCCAGTACTTC.

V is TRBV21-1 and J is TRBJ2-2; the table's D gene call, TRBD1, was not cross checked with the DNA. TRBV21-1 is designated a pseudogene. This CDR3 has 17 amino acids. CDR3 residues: CASSKLPGQANTGELFF. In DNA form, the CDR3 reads TGTGCCAGCAGCAAGCTACCGGGACAGGCTAACACCGGGGAGCTGTTTTTT.

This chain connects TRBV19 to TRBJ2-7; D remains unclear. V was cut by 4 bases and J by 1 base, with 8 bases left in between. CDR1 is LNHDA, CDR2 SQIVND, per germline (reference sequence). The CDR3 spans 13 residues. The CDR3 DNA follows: TGTGCCAGTAGTAAACAGCCTTCCTACGAGCAGTACTTC. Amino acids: CASSKQPSYEQYF.